This record looks at one T cell receptor beta chain sequence and its context. Its antigen remains unidentified. This record comes from a study of long-term antiretroviral therapy in people with HIV. Study-level background: Initial samples were collected about a decade before the 2015 immediate-ART recommendation. Study-wide points: Narrower CDR3 length ranges marked HIV repertoires relative to controls. In samples taken after ART, diversity increased but remained below transplant donor control levels.

CDR1 and CDR2 from the germline V gene are MGHRA and YSYEKL. CDR3 length: 13 residues. Trimming removed 6 bases at V and 7 bases at J, with 13 bases between. This was the immunoSEQ v3.0 assay at survey level. Sequencing aimed to cover roughly 40,000-55,000 T-cell genomes per sample. Repertoires were generated with immunoSEQ multiplex PCR, while TCRdb's copy carries only in-frame clones and drops some. The table lists over 30,000 clones, roughly four fifths of them singletons. V and J are TRBV4-1 and TRBJ2-1; no definite D call. This clonotype was obtained from a man aged 18 to 30 with HIV. The sequencing here drew on unsorted PBMCs, taken 0.6 years after starting antiretroviral therapy. The CDR3 spells CASSSTLGNEQFF. For the CDR3, the DNA is TGCGCCAGCAGTTCGACCCTGGGAAATGAGCAGTTCTTC.